This T cell receptor (beta chain) is from a study of T cell changes during pregnancy in multiple sclerosis. Data came from immunoSEQ multiplex PCR; TCRdb stores just in-frame clones and leaves some out. This table has almost 20,000 clones, 75% to 90% appearing once. Material: CD8+ T cells from peripheral blood mononuclear cells, obtained after pregnancy. The source of this sequence is a female donor in good health, enrolled as a control in a pregnancy study.

CDR3 protein: CASSQFKRLVEAFF. The CDR3 DNA reads TGTGCCAGCAGCCAATTTAAGCGGCTAGTCGAAGCTTTCTTT. The chain recombines TRBV16 with TRBJ1-1, with no clear D. This CDR3 region has 14 residues. V was pared by 1 base and J by 8 bases, with 14 bases between. From germline, CDR1 is KGHSY and CDR2 FQNENV. Looking up the rest from reference TRBV16 and TRBJ1-1 gives the full variable domain: GEEVAQTPKHLVRGEGQKAKLYCAPIKGHSYVFWYQQVLKNEFKFLISFQNENVFDETGMPKERFSAKCLPNSPCSLEIQATKLEDSAVYFCASSQFKRLVEAFFGQGTRLTVV.